The clone carrying this TCR beta chain was detected once. The sample belongs to a study of chemoradiotherapy in HPV16-positive cancers. Over chemoradiotherapy, repertoires were sampled more than once. Data came from immunoSEQ multiplex PCR; TCRdb stores just in-frame clones and leaves some out. The sample lists 16,000 or so clones, 78% occurring once. The length of the CDR3 is 17 residues. The germline V gene has CDR1 SGHVS and CDR2 FNYEAQ. The junction had 6 bases not matched to a gene; V was cut back by 1 base and J by 2 bases. Sampling took place from a patient who underwent chemoradiotherapy. This receptor was identified in a human donor with HPV-associated anogenital cancer. The V call is TRBV7-6, the J call TRBJ2-1, with 9 bases that match TRBD2. CDR3: CASSLGGGGAAYNEQFF. As DNA, the CDR3 is TGTGCCAGCAGCTTAGGAGGCGGGGGGGCGGCCTACAATGAGCAGTTCTTC.